The rows below give T cell receptor beta chains drawn from one sample of a study of blood T cell repertoires in COVID-19. Repertoires were generated with immunoSEQ multiplex PCR, while TCRdb's copy carries only in-frame clones and drops some. The sample contains about 270,000 clones, 82% of which appear only once. The sequenced sample was peripheral blood. These receptors were taken from a woman aged 18-29 years with acute or convalescent COVID-19. The CDR3 runs from the conserved cysteine through the conserved F or W. A D gene is named only where the DNA matches it firmly. Some rows mark clone size as missing; the rest say once, few, many or name a class of expanded clone.

length: 17; J: TRBJ1-6; D: TRBD1; size: once; V: TRBV6-1; DNA: TGTGCCAGCAGTGAAGTAGGGACAGATTATTATAATTCACCCCTCCACTTT; CDR3: CASSEVGTDYYNSPLHF
length: 15; J: TRBJ2-7; D: TRBD1; size: -; V: TRBV7-2; DNA: TGTGCCAGCAGCGTAAAACAGGGGGGAGGCTACGAGCAGTACTTC; CDR3: CASSVKQGGGYEQYF
length: 16; J: TRBJ2-7; D: TRBD2; size: -; V: TRBV19; DNA: TGTGCCAGTAGTTCTGCCAGGACTAGCGGGAGCTACGAGCAGTACTTC; CDR3: CASSSARTSGSYEQYF
length: 12; J: TRBJ1-4; D: -; size: few; V: TRBV6-5; DNA: TGTGCCAGCAGCAGGGATGATGAAAAACTGTTTTTT; CDR3: CASSRDDEKLFF
length: 16; J: TRBJ2-7; D: TRBD2; size: once; V: TRBV28; DNA: TGTGCCAGCAGCTCTGGCTTTACTAGCGGCGAACGGGAGCAGTACTTC; CDR3: CASSSGFTSGEREQYF
length: 13; J: TRBJ2-2; D: -; size: -; V: TRBV5-1; DNA: TGCGCCAGCAGTATTAAGAACACCGGGGAGCTGTTTTTT; CDR3: CASSIKNTGELFF
length: 14; J: TRBJ1-4; D: -; size: -; V: TRBV7-9; DNA: TGTGCCAGCAGCTTAAGACAGCCTAATGAAAAACTGTTTTTT; CDR3: CASSLRQPNEKLFF
length: 14; J: TRBJ1-2; D: TRBD1; size: -; V: TRBV5-4; DNA: TGTGCCAGCCGCACCGCAGGGGGCCTATATGGCTACACCTTC; CDR3: CASRTAGGLYGYTF
length: 13; J: TRBJ2-7; D: -; size: -; V: TRBV7-9; DNA: TGTGCCAGCAGCTTAGGGCAGGGGAACGAGCAGTACTTC; CDR3: CASSLGQGNEQYF
length: 16; J: TRBJ2-2; D: TRBD2; size: -; V: TRBV19; DNA: TGTGCCAGTAGGACTAGCGGCGTAACGAACACCGGGGAGCTGTTTTTT; CDR3: CASRTSGVTNTGELFF
length: 11; J: TRBJ1-1; D: -; size: once; V: TRBV19; DNA: TGTGTTGGCAGATTGAACACTGAAGCTTTCTTT; CDR3: CVGRLNTEAFF
length: 13; J: TRBJ2-5; D: -; size: -; V: TRBV7-2; DNA: TGTGCCAGCAGAACTACTAGCCGGGAGACCCAGTACTTC; CDR3: CASRTTSRETQYF
length: 17; J: TRBJ2-2; D: TRBD1; size: -; V: TRBV19; DNA: TGTGCCAGTAGCCCTGGGACAGGGATGGCAAACACCGGGGAGCTGTTTTTT; CDR3: CASSPGTGMANTGELFF
length: 15; J: TRBJ2-7; D: -; size: -; V: TRBV18; DNA: TGTGCCAGCTCACCAACGTCCCACGGTCCCTACGAGCAGTACTTC; CDR3: CASSPTSHGPYEQYF
length: 13; J: TRBJ1-1; D: -; size: -; V: TRBV6-2/TRBV6-3; DNA: TGTGCCAGCCGTTACATTCAGAACACTGAAGCTTTCTTT; CDR3: CASRYIQNTEAFF
length: 17; J: TRBJ2-1; D: TRBD2; size: -; V: TRBV11-3; DNA: TGTGCCAGCAGCTCCCCCTCAGGGGCGGGAGGGCCTCTTGAGCAGTTCTTC; CDR3: CASSSPSGAGGPLEQFF
length: 17; J: TRBJ1-1; D: -; size: -; V: TRBV4-2; DNA: TGTGCCAGCAGCCAAGATCTGGGGGCAGGGACGAGCACTGAAGCTTTCTTT; CDR3: CASSQDLGAGTSTEAFF
length: 16; J: TRBJ1-4; D: -; size: -; V: TRBV5-5; DNA: TGTGCCAGCAGCTTTCCGGGGGAGGGGGAGAATGAAAAACTGTTTTTT; CDR3: CASSFPGEGENEKLFF
length: 14; J: TRBJ2-7; D: -; size: -; V: TRBV25-1; DNA: TGTGCCAGCAGTGATTCTCTACTCGGGTACGAGCAGTACTTC; CDR3: CASSDSLLGYEQYF
length: 15; J: TRBJ2-4; D: TRBD1; size: -; V: TRBV3-1/TRBV3-2; DNA: TGTGCCAGCAGCCAAGGGACAGGGTCAAGGGACATTCAGTACTTC; CDR3: CASSQGTGSRDIQYF
length: 13; J: TRBJ1-2; D: -; size: -; V: TRBV24-1; DNA: TGTGCCACCAGTCGGCAGGGGTACTATGGCTACACCTTC; CDR3: CATSRQGYYGYTF
length: 17; J: TRBJ2-7; D: TRBD1; size: -; V: TRBV7-6; DNA: TGTGCCAGCAGCTTAGTCCCCCGGACAGGGAGCTCCTACGAGCAGTACTTC; CDR3: CASSLVPRTGSSYEQYF
length: 12; J: TRBJ2-5; D: -; size: few; V: TRBV19; DNA: TGTGCCAGCAGGACAGTGGGCGAGACCCAGTACTTC; CDR3: CASRTVGETQYF
length: 15; J: TRBJ1-1; D: -; size: -; V: TRBV7-3; DNA: TGTGCCAGCAGCTTATCTGGACAATCGAACACTGAAGCTTTCTTT; CDR3: CASSLSGQSNTEAFF
length: 12; J: TRBJ1-1; D: -; size: -; V: TRBV7-9; DNA: TGTGCCAGCAGGCTTCAGGGCACTGAAGCTTTCTTT; CDR3: CASRLQGTEAFF
length: 16; J: TRBJ2-1; D: TRBD1; size: -; V: TRBV4-3; DNA: TGCGCCAGCAGCCACGATCGGCTGCAGGGGGCGAATGAGCAGTTCTTC; CDR3: CASSHDRLQGANEQFF
length: 13; J: TRBJ2-2; D: -; size: few; V: TRBV27; DNA: TGTGCCAGCAGTTTCTTACAGCTCGGGGAGCTGTTTTTT; CDR3: CASSFLQLGELFF
length: 14; J: TRBJ1-2; D: -; size: -; V: TRBV7-2; DNA: TGTGCCAGCAGCTTAGATACAGGGAACTATGGCTACACCTTC; CDR3: CASSLDTGNYGYTF
length: 12; J: TRBJ1-1; D: -; size: -; V: TRBV6-6; DNA: TGTGCCAGCAGTCACAGAAACACTGAAGCTTTCTTT; CDR3: CASSHRNTEAFF
length: 13; J: TRBJ1-5; D: -; size: -; V: TRBV3-1/TRBV3-2; DNA: TGTGCCAGCTCTGCGGGGACTCATCAGCCCCAGCATTTT; CDR3: CASSAGTHQPQHF
length: 14; J: TRBJ2-7; D: TRBD1; size: -; V: TRBV7-2; DNA: TGTGCCAGCAGCCATTCCGGACAGGGCTACGAGCAGTACTTC; CDR3: CASSHSGQGYEQYF
length: 16; J: TRBJ1-1; D: TRBD1; size: -; V: TRBV19; DNA: TGTGCCAGTAGACAGGGGAATTTAGTATTCGACACTGAAGCTTTCTTT; CDR3: CASRQGNLVFDTEAFF
length: 16; J: TRBJ1-1; D: TRBD1; size: -; V: TRBV11-3; DNA: TGTGCCAGCAGCCCACCGACAGGGATTCTGATCACTGAAGCTTTCTTT; CDR3: CASSPPTGILITEAFF
length: 14; J: TRBJ1-1; D: -; size: -; V: TRBV5-1; DNA: TGCGCCAGCAGCCTCCGAGGGGGTAACACTGAAGCTTTCTTT; CDR3: CASSLRGGNTEAFF
length: 11; J: TRBJ2-7; D: -; size: -; V: TRBV6-6; DNA: TGTGCCAGCGCGTACAGCTACGAGCAGTACTTC; CDR3: CASAYSYEQYF
length: 16; J: TRBJ1-6; D: -; size: -; V: TRBV9; DNA: TGTGCCAGCAGCGTAGACCCGGGAAAAGGCAATTCACCCCTCCACTTT; CDR3: CASSVDPGKGNSPLHF
length: 13; J: TRBJ2-3; D: -; size: many; V: TRBV18; DNA: TGTGCCAGCTCACCTGACTCCTTGCTCGCGCAGTATTTT; CDR3: CASSPDSLLAQYF
length: 14; J: TRBJ2-2; D: -; size: -; V: TRBV15; DNA: TGTGCCACATCGGAGACTAGAGGCACCGGGGAGCTGTTTTTT; CDR3: CATSETRGTGELFF
length: 15; J: TRBJ2-1; D: -; size: -; V: TRBV6-5; DNA: TGTGCCAGCAGGTCGGGGGGCGGCCACTACAATGAGCAGTTCTTC; CDR3: CASRSGGGHYNEQFF
length: 16; J: TRBJ2-3; D: -; size: -; V: TRBV7-2; DNA: TGTGCCAGCAGCTCCAAGAGCGGGCGACGCGCAGATACGCAGTATTTT; CDR3: CASSSKSGRRADTQYF
length: 13; J: TRBJ2-7; D: TRBD2; size: -; V: TRBV28; DNA: TGTGCCAGCAGGACGACGGGGGGTGGCGAGCAGTACTTC; CDR3: CASRTTGGGEQYF
length: 15; J: TRBJ2-1; D: TRBD2; size: -; V: TRBV27; DNA: TGTGCCAGCCCCCCGACTAGCGGAGACTACAATGAGCAGTTCTTC; CDR3: CASPPTSGDYNEQFF
length: 17; J: TRBJ2-1; D: TRBD2; size: -; V: TRBV7-2; DNA: TGTGCCAGCAGCTTCCTAGCGGGAGGTGTCTCCTACAATGAGCAGTTCTTC; CDR3: CASSFLAGGVSYNEQFF
length: 15; J: TRBJ2-1; D: TRBD2; size: -; V: TRBV27; DNA: TGTGCCAGCAGTTCAAGCGGGAGGGCCAGCGGTATGCAGTTCTTC; CDR3: CASSSSGRASGMQFF
length: 16; J: TRBJ2-3; D: TRBD2; size: -; V: TRBV18; DNA: TGTGCCAGCTCACTCGTAGCGGGAGGCCGCACAGATACGCAGTATTTT; CDR3: CASSLVAGGRTDTQYF
length: 14; J: TRBJ1-6; D: -; size: -; V: TRBV7-2; DNA: TGTGCCAGCAGCCGGGACATAAAAAATTCACCCCTCCACTTT; CDR3: CASSRDIKNSPLHF
length: 15; J: TRBJ1-4; D: -; size: -; V: TRBV3-1/TRBV3-2; DNA: TGTGCCAGCAGCCAAGGTATTCCGGGTCACCAAAAACTGTTTTTT; CDR3: CASSQGIPGHQKLFF
length: 20; J: TRBJ1-5; D: -; size: -; V: TRBV3-1/TRBV3-2; DNA: TGTGCCAGCAGAAGACCGGGACATCCCTATGTTAATTATAGCAATCAGCCCCAGCATTTT; CDR3: CASRRPGHPYVNYSNQPQHF
length: 14; J: TRBJ2-7; D: TRBD1; size: -; V: TRBV28; DNA: TGTGCCAGCAGTTCACAGGGGGTTCGTGGCGAGCAGTACTTC; CDR3: CASSSQGVRGEQYF
length: 16; J: TRBJ1-2; D: TRBD1; size: -; V: TRBV4-3; DNA: TGCGCCAGCAGCCAAGATACGAGGGGGCCTAACTATGGCTACACCTTC; CDR3: CASSQDTRGPNYGYTF
length: 15; J: TRBJ1-5; D: TRBD1; size: -; V: TRBV6-5; DNA: TGTGCCAGCAACCCGACAGGGAATAGCAATCAGCCCCAGCATTTT; CDR3: CASNPTGNSNQPQHF
length: 13; J: TRBJ2-3; D: -; size: -; V: TRBV7-3; DNA: TGTGCCAGCAGCTTAACCGAGGCAGATACGCAGTATTTT; CDR3: CASSLTEADTQYF